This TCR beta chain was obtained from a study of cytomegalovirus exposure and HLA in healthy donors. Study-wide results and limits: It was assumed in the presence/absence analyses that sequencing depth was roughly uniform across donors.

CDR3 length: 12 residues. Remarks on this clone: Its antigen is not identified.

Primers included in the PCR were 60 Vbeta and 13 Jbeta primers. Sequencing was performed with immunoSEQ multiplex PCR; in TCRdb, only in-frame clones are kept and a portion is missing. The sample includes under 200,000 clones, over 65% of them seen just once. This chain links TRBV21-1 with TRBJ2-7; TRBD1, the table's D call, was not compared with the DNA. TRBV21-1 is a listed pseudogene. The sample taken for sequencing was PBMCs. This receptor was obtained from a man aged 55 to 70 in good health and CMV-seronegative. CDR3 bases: TGTGCCAGAGGGGACAGGGGCGACGAGCAGTACTTC. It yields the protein CARGDRGDEQYF.